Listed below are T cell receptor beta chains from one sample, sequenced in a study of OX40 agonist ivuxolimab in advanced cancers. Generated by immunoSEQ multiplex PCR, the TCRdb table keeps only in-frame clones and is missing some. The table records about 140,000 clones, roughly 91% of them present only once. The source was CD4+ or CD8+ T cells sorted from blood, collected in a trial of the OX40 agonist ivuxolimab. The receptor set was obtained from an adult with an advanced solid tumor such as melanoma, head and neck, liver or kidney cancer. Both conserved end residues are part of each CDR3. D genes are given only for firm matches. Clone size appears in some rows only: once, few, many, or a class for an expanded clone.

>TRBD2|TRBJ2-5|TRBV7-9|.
TGTGCCAGCAGCTTAGCTAGCGGGAGAGCGGAGACCCAGTACTTC
CASSLASGRAETQYF
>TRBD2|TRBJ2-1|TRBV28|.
TGTGCCAGCAGTTTATTTGCGGGAGACCCCTACAATGAGCAGTTCTTC
CASSLFAGDPYNEQFF
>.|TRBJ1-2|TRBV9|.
TGTGCCAGCAAGTATCAGGACGGAAACTATGGCTACACCTTC
CASKYQDGNYGYTF
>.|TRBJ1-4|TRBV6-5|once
TGTGCCAGCAGTTACAGGGCTAATGAAAAACTGTTTTTT
CASSYRANEKLFF
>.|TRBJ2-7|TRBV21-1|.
TGTGCCAGCAGCAAAGTCTGGGGCTACGAGCAGTACTTC
CASSKVWGYEQYF
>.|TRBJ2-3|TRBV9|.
TGTGCCAGCAGCGTAGCGCAGGGAAAAGATACGCAGTATTTT
CASSVAQGKDTQYF
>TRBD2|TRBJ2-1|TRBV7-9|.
TGTGCCAGCAGCTCGGGGGCTAGCGGGGCCTACAATGAGCAGTTCTTC
CASSSGASGAYNEQFF
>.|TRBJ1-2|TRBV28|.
TGTGCCAGCGCCGTAGGAGGAGGCGGGGTCGACTATGGCTACACCTTC
CASAVGGGGVDYGYTF
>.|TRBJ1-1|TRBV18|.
TGTGCCAGCTCACCGGCTGGGCGGGGAGGGACTGAAGCTTTCTTT
CASSPAGRGGTEAFF
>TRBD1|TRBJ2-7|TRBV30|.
TGTGCCTGGAGTATTACAACAGGGGACTACGAGCAGTACTTC
CAWSITTGDYEQYF
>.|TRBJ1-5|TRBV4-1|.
TGCGCCAGCAGCCAAGCGAGGGGGAGCAATCAGCCCCAGCATTTT
CASSQARGSNQPQHF
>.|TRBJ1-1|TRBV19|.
TGTGCCAGTACCACCGGGGGGGCAGCTGAAGCTTTCTTT
CASTTGGAAEAFF
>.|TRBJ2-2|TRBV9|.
TGTGCCAGCAGCCCGACACAGGGTACCGGGGAGCTGTTTTTT
CASSPTQGTGELFF
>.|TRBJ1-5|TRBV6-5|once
TGTGCCAGCAGCCCGGAGGGGGGCCCATATCAGCCCCAGCATTTT
CASSPEGGPYQPQHF
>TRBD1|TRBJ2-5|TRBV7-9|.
TGTGCCAGCAGCTTAAAAGGGGGCGGCCAAGAGACCCAGTACTTC
CASSLKGGGQETQYF
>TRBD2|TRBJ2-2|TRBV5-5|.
TGTGCCAGCAGCAGGACTAGCCTTGGCACCGGGGAGCTGTTTTTT
CASSRTSLGTGELFF
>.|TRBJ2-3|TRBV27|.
TGTGCCAGCAGTTTCCCGGGCACAGATACGCAGTATTTT
CASSFPGTDTQYF
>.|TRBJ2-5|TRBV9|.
TGTGCCAGCAGCGTAGGGCCGGCGGGCGGGACCCAGTACTTC
CASSVGPAGGTQYF
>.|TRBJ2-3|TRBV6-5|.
TGTGCCCAGCTAGAACAGGTCAGGCGCGCAGATACGCAGTATTTT
CAQLEQVRRADTQYF
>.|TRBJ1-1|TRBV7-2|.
TGTGCCAGCACCTTCCTGGGGGGCTTGGCGAACACTGAAGCTTTCTTT
CASTFLGGLANTEAFF
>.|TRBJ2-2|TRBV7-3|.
TGTGCCAGCAGCGCTATGAACACCGGGGAGCTGTTTTTT
CASSAMNTGELFF
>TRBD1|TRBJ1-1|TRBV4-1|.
TGCGCCAGTCAAAGAGGCAGGGGGCTTAGAGACACTGAAGCTTTCTTT
CASQRGRGLRDTEAFF
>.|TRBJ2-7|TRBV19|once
TGTGCCAGTAATCCGGACACAACCGTCTACGAGCAGTACTTC
CASNPDTTVYEQYF
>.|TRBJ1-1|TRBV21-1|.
TGTGCCGTGGGGACCAGCAACACTGAAGCTTTCTTT
CAVGTSNTEAFF
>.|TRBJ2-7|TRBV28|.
TGTGCCAGCAGTTCTCCGGGACAAAGGCACGAGCAGTACTTC
CASSSPGQRHEQYF
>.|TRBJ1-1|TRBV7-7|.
TGTGCCAGCAGCTTACAGGAGAACACTGAAGCTTTCTTT
CASSLQENTEAFF
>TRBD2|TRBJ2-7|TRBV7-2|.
TGTGCCAGCAGCTTCGGGGGGAGCTCCTACGAGCAGTACTTC
CASSFGGSSYEQYF
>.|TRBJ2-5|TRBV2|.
TGTGCCAGCAGTGAGGAGGGGGGGGTTCAAGAGACCCAGTACTTC
CASSEEGGVQETQYF
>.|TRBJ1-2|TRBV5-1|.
TGCGCCAGCAGCTTTAGCTTAGGGACGGAGATCCCCTATGGCTACACCTTC
CASSFSLGTEIPYGYTF
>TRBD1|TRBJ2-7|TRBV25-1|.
TGTGCCAGCAGTGAATACCAGGGGGCGGTCGAGCAGTACTTC
CASSEYQGAVEQYF
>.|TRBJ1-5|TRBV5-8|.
TGTGCCAGCAGCCTTACGATTCAGCCCCAGCATTTT
CASSLTIQPQHF
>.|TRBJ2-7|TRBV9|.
TGTGCCAGCAGCCCCGCCCCCCTACCCTACGAGCAGTACTTC
CASSPAPLPYEQYF
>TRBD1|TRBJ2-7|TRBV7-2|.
TGTGCCAGCAGCTTAGACAGGGGGACCTACGAGCAGTACTTC
CASSLDRGTYEQYF
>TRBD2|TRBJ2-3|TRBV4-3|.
TGCGCCAGCAGCCAAGATGATTTACGGGGGGCAGATACGCAGTATTTT
CASSQDDLRGADTQYF
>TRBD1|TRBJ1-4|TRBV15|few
TGTGCCACCAGCGGTTACAGGGGCAATAATGAAAAACTGTTTTTT
CATSGYRGNNEKLFF
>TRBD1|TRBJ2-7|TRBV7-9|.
TGTGCCAGCAGCTTAGGGGACAGGGTCGCCTACGAGCAGTACTTC
CASSLGDRVAYEQYF
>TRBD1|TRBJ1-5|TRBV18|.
TGTGCCAGCTCACTCCAACAGGGGATCTATAGCAATCAGCCCCAGCATTTT
CASSLQQGIYSNQPQHF
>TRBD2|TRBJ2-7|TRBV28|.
TGTGCCAGCCGACTAGCGGGAGTGGGAAGGGGCTACGAGCAGTACTTC
CASRLAGVGRGYEQYF
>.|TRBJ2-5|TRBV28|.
TGTGCCAGCAGTTTTGGCCAGGGGAGAGAGACCCAGTACTTC
CASSFGQGRETQYF
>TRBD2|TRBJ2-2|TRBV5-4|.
TGTGCCAGCAGCGCCGGGACTAGCGGGATCACCGGGGAGCTGTTTTTT
CASSAGTSGITGELFF
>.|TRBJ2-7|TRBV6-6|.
TGTGCCAGCAGAGTTACACCGTCTTCCTACGAGCAGTACTTC
CASRVTPSSYEQYF
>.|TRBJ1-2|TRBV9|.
TGTGCCAGCAGCGTAGGCGTGGCTAACTATGGCTACACCTTC
CASSVGVANYGYTF